The clone carrying this T cell receptor beta chain has only one observation. V lost 0 bases and J 2 bases, leaving 17 bases between the germline ends. From germline, CDR1 is LGHNA and CDR2 YNFKEQ. The CDR3 is 18 amino acids. This record comes from a study of blood T cell repertoires in COVID-19. Study in general: The cDNA or gDNA used as material had been derived from T cells, B-cell-depleted T cells, or PBMCs.

Clones were read by immunoSEQ multiplex PCR, and TCRdb kept only the in-frame ones, dropping some. The sample lists some 150,000 clones, 80% to 90% seen once, with roughly 9.6% in the top ten. Sequenced: peripheral blood. The clonotype originates from a woman of 80 years or more with acute or convalescent COVID-19. The gene calls are TRBV4-2 and TRBJ1-3; TRBD1 might be the D (6 bases). The CDR3 sequence is CASSQDSGTMGTGNTIYF. In DNA form, the CDR3 reads TGTGCCAGCAGCCAAGATTCCGGGACAATGGGAACTGGAAACACCATATATTTT.